The T cell receptor beta chain described here comes from a study of Ad26.COV2.S vaccination and SARS-CoV-2 variants (dated by TCRdb to the early 2020s). For context, the study as a whole: Donors in the vaccine arm were drawn from COV1001, a phase I-IIa trial of Ad26.COV2.S in healthy adults that was multicentre, randomized, double-blind and placebo-controlled. Participants in the trial were split at random into five groups of five each, receiving low-dose or high-dose Ad26.COV2.S once or twice, or else placebo on both occasions. TCRbeta repertoire sequencing was used to assess the specificity and breadth of SARS-CoV-2-reactive T cell receptors after Ad26.COV2.S vaccination. The TCR-sequenced set comprised around 30 samples: some 20 Ad26.COV2.S vaccine recipients, 5 placebo recipients and 8 SARS-CoV-2 convalescent individuals. Investigators did not know the trial group allocation while performing experiments and assessing outcomes. Ad26.COV2.S was administered intramuscularly at 5 x 10^10 or 1 x 10^11 viral particles, either as a single shot or as two shots given 56 days apart.

Points on this clone: Its antigen remains undetermined. Per-base quality was not reported, and no clone a single base away is much larger than it.

What this sample's treatment or condition label stands for: some 20 received Ad26.COV2.S at low or high dose, single or two shots; about five received placebo; per-sample allocation not given. Repertoires of vaccine and placebo recipients were sequenced from samples taken on day 63 after the first injection. Between 29 July and 7 August 2020, Cohort 1b enrolled some 25 adults aged 18-55 years at one site in Boston, USA. Ad26.COV2.S consisted of a replication-incompetent adenovirus type 26 vector by which a prefusion-stabilized SARS-CoV-2 spike protein from the original Wuhan strain was expressed. The full study reports these points: Vaccine and placebo recipients had comparable non-spike TCR breadth, which fits with the vaccine containing only spike. The authors noted that total T cell responses may have been underestimated by the TCR breadth and depth analyses. Comparing responses between vaccine doses or regimens was not something the study was powered to do. Higher spike-specific TCR breadth was observed in Ad26.COV2.S recipients than in placebo recipients (P = 0.0014). After vaccination, substantial breadth of spike-specific CD8+ and CD4+ T cell responses was reported.

The immunoSEQ Assay was the method used to sequence TCRbeta CDR3 regions. After extraction, genomic DNA underwent amplification by bias-controlled multiplex PCR, followed by high-throughput sequencing. On the study's bioinformatics: To quantify the absolute abundance of every unique TCRbeta CDR3 region, sequences were collapsed and filtered. T cell fraction was estimated by normalizing TCRbeta template counts to usable DNA, with usable DNA measured through amplification of reference genes found in all nucleated cells. Repertoire TCRs were annotated as SARS-CoV-2-specific by exact matching of V gene, CDR3 amino acid sequence and J gene to a known reactive TCR set. The reference SARS-CoV-2 TCR set was obtained from MIRA and was filtered for enrichment in COVID-19-positive ImmuneCODE repertoires, whereby public or cross-reactive TCRs were removed. Drawing on the MIRA antigens, annotated TCRs were analysed further at the level of specific ORF or position within ORF. Breadth was defined as annotated unique rearrangements over total unique productive rearrangements; depth was the summed frequency of those rearrangements. Two-sided Wilcoxon rank-sum tests were applied when comparing TCR breadth between groups. TCRdb re-hosts the immuneACCESS table, in-frame sequences only. Its copies lack some clones; in the studies checked, an unresolved V gene accounts for under half of them, and the cause for the rest is not known. V, J and clone size are those of that table, while D and trimming were read from the DNA. Here the sample has about 250,000 clones; about 90% occur a single time. The ten largest clones capture over 2.5% of the sample.

V is pared back by 7 bases and J by 0 bases, with 6 bases lying between the germline termini. The CDR3 starts with the cysteine, ends with the phenylalanine, and has 12 residues. Of the read, only the CDR3 DNA is kept; its 36 bases are in frame from base 1. For CDR1 and CDR2, the germline V gene lists SGHAT and FQNNGV. The receptor's source is a person between 18 and 60 years old who received the Ad26.COV2.S COVID-19 vaccine or a placebo. The sample consisted of peripheral blood, taken in a trial of Ad26.COV2.S vaccine versus placebo. The rearranged chain carries TRBV11-2 and TRBJ1-2, with no confident D gene call. The sequenced DNA: TGTGCCAGCAAAAATCCTAACTATGGCTACACCTTC. The encoded protein is CASKNPNYGYTF.